Listed here are 23 T cell receptor beta chains from one sample, sequenced in a study of blood T cell repertoires in COVID-19. Clones were sequenced by immunoSEQ multiplex PCR, and TCRdb holds only the in-frame ones, with some missing. Here the sample spans roughly 500,000 clones, more than 85% being singletons. The sample consisted of PBMCs or T cells enriched from blood (not recorded which). All receptors come from a woman in her sixties or seventies who had recovered from COVID-19.

This chain joins TRBV20-1 and TRBJ1-5, with D tentatively TRBD1 (5 bases). The germline gives CDR1 DFQATT, CDR2 SNEGSKA (reference sequence). V lost 3 bases and J lost 0, with 12 bases in between. The CDR3 loop spans 15 amino acids. CDR3 region: CSASLGGYSNQPQHF. In DNA, the CDR3 is TGCAGTGCTAGTCTGGGGGGTTATAGCAATCAGCCCCAGCATTTT.

V gene TRBV19 combines with J gene TRBJ1-2; D perhaps matches TRBD1 (6 bases). Trimming pared 2 bases from V and 2 bases from J, leaving 12 bases between. The CDR3 totals 15 residues. Germline V gene sequence: CDR1 LNHDA, CDR2 SQIVND (reference sequence). The CDR3 bases are TGTGCCAGTAGTATAAAACCCACAGGGAACTATGGCTACACCTTC. Translated: CASSIKPTGNYGYTF.

This chain joins TRBV28 and TRBJ2-7, with D perhaps matching TRBD1 (6 bases). The CDR3 runs 14 residues. Trimming removed 6 bases from V and 3 bases from J, with 15 bases in between. The germline V gene encodes CDR1 MDHEN and CDR2 SYDVKM. The CDR3 sequence: CASSQSDRYYEQYV. For the CDR3, the DNA is TGTGCCAGCAGCCAATCGGACAGATACTACGAGCAGTACGTC.

The chain's CDR3 is CASSLQDLYEQYF. CDR3 in DNA: TGTGCCAGCAGCCTACAGGATTTGTACGAGCAGTACTTC. V is TRBV5-8 and J is TRBJ2-7, with a tentative D call TRBD1 (5 bases). This CDR3 has 13 amino acids. From germline, CDR1 is SGHTS and CDR2 YDEGEE. With 4 bases removed from V and 4 bases from J, the gap between germline ends came to 12 bases.

This clone occurred a few times. The chain employs TRBV7-4 and TRBJ1-1; maybe TRBD1 (6 bases). The CDR3 loop spans 14 amino acids. The germline CDR1 and CDR2 sequences are SGHVT and SQSDAQ. Trimming removed 3 bases from V and 1 base from J, with 9 bases in between. The CDR3 spells CASSLGHPNTEAFF. CDR3 in DNA: TGTGCCAGCAGCTTGGGACACCCGAACACTGAAGCTTTCTTT.

This chain links TRBV5-1 with TRBJ1-1, with D possibly TRBD1 on 6 matching bases. The CDR3 loop spans 13 amino acids. Between the trimmed V and J ends, which lost 7 bases and 5 bases, there was a span of 15 bases. Germline CDR1 SGHRS, CDR2 YFSETQ. This CDR3 reads CASLGGLGTEAFF. The CDR3 bases are TGCGCCAGCCTGGGGGGGCTAGGGACTGAAGCTTTCTTT.

CDR3 sequence: CASSYPTGQGYGYTF. In DNA, the CDR3 is TGTGCCAGCAGTTACCCAACCGGGCAGGGGTATGGCTACACCTTC. The chain recombines TRBV6-5 with TRBJ1-2; D may be TRBD1 (6 bases). The CDR3 runs to 15 residues. The germline V gene encodes CDR1 MNHEY and CDR2 SVGAGI. V was trimmed by 2 bases and J by 5 bases, leaving 15 bases between them.

The V gene is TRBV30, the J gene TRBJ2-3; a weak D match, TRBD1 (6 bases). The CDR3 has 16 amino acids. Germline V gives CDR1 GTSNPN, CDR2 SVGIG (reference sequence). The V end lost 0 bases, the J end lost 4 bases, and 17 bases lay between the germline ends. The CDR3 DNA reads as TGTGCCTGGAGTGTACAAGGTACAGGGCTATCAGATACGCAGTATTTT. Its translation is CAWSVQGTGLSDTQYF.

This chain links TRBV9 with TRBJ1-1; no reliable D call. V shed 1 base and J shed 5 bases, with 15 bases lying between them. The CDR3 loop spans 15 amino acids. CDR1 SGDLS and CDR2 YYNGEE come from the germline V gene. Here the CDR3 DNA reads TGTGCCAGCAGCGTATTAACCGATCCGAGTACTGAAGCTTTCTTT. The encoded protein is CASSVLTDPSTEAFF.

The chain employs TRBV9 and TRBJ1-4; tentative D call: TRBD1 (5 bases). The ends were cut back, 2 bases at V and 3 bases at J, with 14 bases in the middle. This CDR3 has 16 residues. The germline V gene encodes CDR1 SGDLS and CDR2 YYNGEE. The CDR3 DNA reads as TGTGCCAGCAGCGTCAACGTCGGGGGTCCTAATGAAAAACTGTTTTTT. Amino acid sequence: CASSVNVGGPNEKLFF.

The chain has TRBV29-1 and TRBJ1-1, with a tentative D call TRBD1 (5 bases). CDR1 is SQVTM and CDR2 is ANQGSEA in the germline V gene. The V gene lost 7 bases and the J gene lost 7 bases, with 16 bases spanning the gap. CDR3 length: 12 amino acids. In nucleotides, the CDR3 is TGCAGCGCCGCTCAAGACGGGGGTGAAGCTTTCTTT. Protein product: CSAAQDGGEAFF.

The chain joins TRBV2 to TRBJ1-1; 8 bases agree with TRBD1. Germline CDR1 SNHLY, CDR2 FYNNEI. This CDR3 is 14 amino acids long. J was trimmed by 4 bases and V by 4 bases; bases with no gene match: 5. Written as DNA, the CDR3 is TGTGCCAGCAGTGCCCACCAGGGGGCCACTGAAGCTTTCTTT. Encoded protein: CASSAHQGATEAFF.

This clone appeared a few times. In DNA form, the CDR3 reads TGTGCTAGTGGTTTGGACGCGTTCGAGCAGTACGTC. Encoded protein: CASGLDAFEQYV. The chain carries TRBV12-5 and TRBJ2-7; no clear D. The CDR3 runs 12 residues. Germline V gives CDR1 LGHNT, CDR2 FRNRAP. V was clipped by 1 base and J by 6 bases, with 7 bases between them.

The chain links TRBV5-6 to TRBJ1-2; D is perhaps TRBD1 (6 bases). The CDR3 has 14 amino acids. Germline lookup yields CDR1 SGHDT and CDR2 YYEEEE. Trimming shortened V by 4 bases and J by 3 bases, and 13 bases separated the two germline ends. DNA for the CDR3: TGTGCCAGCAGCATTGGGACACTCCACTATGGCTACACCTTC. Its translation: CASSIGTLHYGYTF.

The chain links TRBV3-1 (or the pseudogene TRBV3-2) to TRBJ1-3; 7 bases are a match to TRBD1. Germline values: CDR1 LGHDT, CDR2 YNNKEL (reference sequence). With 6 bases clipped from V and 0 bases from J, the junction kept 5 bases outside the gene matches. The CDR3 length is 15 residues. The chain's CDR3 is CASSRDSDSGNTIYF. For the CDR3, the DNA is TGTGCCAGCAGTCGGGACAGTGACTCTGGAAACACCATATATTTT.

This clone appeared a single time. This CDR3 reads CASSLERSGYTF. CDR3 nucleotides: TGTGCCAGCAGCTTAGAAAGGAGTGGCTACACCTTC. The chain couples TRBV11-2 to TRBJ1-2; D is undetermined. Germline V gene sequence: CDR1 SGHAT, CDR2 FQNNGV. This CDR3 contains 12 residues. V was pared by 0 bases and J by 7 bases, with 6 bases between.

The rearrangement joins TRBV29-1 to TRBJ1-2; a possible D gene is TRBD1 (5 bases). Germline V lookup: CDR1 SQVTM, CDR2 ANQGSEA. V shed 7 bases and J shed 5 bases, with 14 bases lying between them. The CDR3 totals 12 residues. CDR3 in amino acids: CSAPGVEYGYTF. For the CDR3, the DNA is TGCAGCGCGCCGGGGGTTGAGTATGGCTACACCTTC.

CDR3 sequence (DNA): TGCGCCAGCAGCTTGGGACAGGGCGTTAATTCACCCCTCCACTTT. It is translated as CASSLGQGVNSPLHF. The chain combines TRBV5-1 with TRBJ1-6; TRBD1 matches at 7 bases. Germline CDR1 and CDR2: SGHRS and YFSETQ. The CDR3 spans 15 residues. Unmatched junction bases numbered 3, after V lost 0 bases and J lost 6 bases.

As for this clone: The sample contains more than one DNA sequence encoding this CDR3. The chain couples TRBV6-5 to TRBJ2-3; no reliable D call. The germline V gene has CDR1 MNHEY and CDR2 SVGAGI. The CDR3 runs to 13 residues. V was shortened by 6 bases and J by 1 base, with 8 bases between the two germline ends. The CDR3 nucleotides read TGTGCCAGCAGAAAAACAGGCACAGATACGCAGTATTTT. Protein product: CASRKTGTDTQYF.

CDR3: CASAESSNQPQHF. In DNA form, the CDR3 reads TGTGCCAGCGCGGAGTCCAGCAATCAGCCCCAGCATTTT. V and J are TRBV18 and TRBJ1-5; D is ambiguous. From germline, CDR1 is KGHSH and CDR2 LQKENI. V was trimmed by 8 bases and J by 1 base, leaving 9 bases between them. This CDR3 comprises 13 residues.

This chain links TRBV28 with TRBJ2-6, with 8 nucleotides matching TRBD1. Trimming cost V 9 bases and J 0 bases; bases outside gene matches: 10. The CDR3 spans 17 residues. Per germline, CDR1 MDHEN and CDR2 SYDVKM. The CDR3 reads CASMTGAPISGANVLTF. The CDR3 DNA is TGTGCCAGTATGACAGGGGCTCCAATCTCTGGGGCCAACGTCCTGACTTTC. The full variable domain, its missing parts supplied by reference TRBV28 and TRBJ2-6, is DVKVTQSSRYLVKRTGEKVFLECVQDMDHENMFWYRQDPGLGLRLIYFSYDVKMKEKGDIPEGYSVSREKKERFSLILESASTNQTSMYLCASMTGAPISGANVLTFGAGSRLTVL.

The chain carries TRBV7-8 and TRBJ2-7; weak D call: TRBD2 (6 bases). CDR1 is SGHVS, CDR2 FQNEAQ, per germline. V lost 1 base, J lost 4 bases, and 17 bases lay in between. The CDR3 has 16 residues. Written as DNA, the CDR3 is TGTGCCAGCAGCTTAGGGCCCCTGGCAGGAGGGTACGAGCAGTACGTC. This codes for CASSLGPLAGGYEQYV.

V gene TRBV2 combines with J gene TRBJ1-4, with TRBD1 matching 7 bases. The CDR3 consists of 14 residues. The trim removed 6 bases at V and 5 bases at J, leaving 6 bases unmatched. Germline CDR1 is SNHLY and CDR2 is FYNNEI. In DNA, the CDR3 is TGTGCCAGCAGGGCCGGGACAGAGAATGAAAAACTGTTTTTT. It codes for CASRAGTENEKLFF. The full variable domain, with the rest looked up from reference TRBV2 and TRBJ1-4, is EPEVTQTPSHQVTQMGQEVILRCVPISNHLYFYWYRQILGQKVEFLVSFYNNEISEKSEIFDDQFSVERPDGSNFTLKIRSTKLEDSAMYFCASRAGTENEKLFFGSGTQLSVL.